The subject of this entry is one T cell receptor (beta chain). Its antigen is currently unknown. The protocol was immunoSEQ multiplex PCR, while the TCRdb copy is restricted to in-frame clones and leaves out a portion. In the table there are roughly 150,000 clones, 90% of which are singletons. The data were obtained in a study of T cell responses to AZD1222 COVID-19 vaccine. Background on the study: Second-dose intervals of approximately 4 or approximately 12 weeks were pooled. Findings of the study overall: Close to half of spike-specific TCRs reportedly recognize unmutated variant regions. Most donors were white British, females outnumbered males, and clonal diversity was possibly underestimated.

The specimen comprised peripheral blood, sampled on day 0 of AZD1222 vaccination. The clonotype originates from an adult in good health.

This CDR3 reads CSATGGHPTGELFF. The CDR3 coding sequence is TGCAGCGCGACAGGGGGACACCCCACCGGGGAGCTGTTTTTT. V gene TRBV29-1 combines with J gene TRBJ2-2, with TRBD1 matching over 9 bases. Unmatched junction bases numbered 7, after V lost 7 bases and J lost 4 bases. The CDR3 length is 14 residues. Per germline, CDR1 SQVTM and CDR2 ANQGSEA.